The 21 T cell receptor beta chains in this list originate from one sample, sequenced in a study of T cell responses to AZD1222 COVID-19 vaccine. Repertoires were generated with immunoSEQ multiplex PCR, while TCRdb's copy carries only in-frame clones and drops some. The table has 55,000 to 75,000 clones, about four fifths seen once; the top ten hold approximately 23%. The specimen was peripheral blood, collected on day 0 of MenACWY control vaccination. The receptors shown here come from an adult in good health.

CDR3 residues: CASSPQSSGNTIYF. The CDR3 DNA reads as TGTGCCAGCAGCCCCCAGAGCTCTGGAAACACCATATATTTT. The rearrangement uses TRBV13 and TRBJ1-3; D is undetermined. The CDR3 length is 14 residues. Per the germline V gene, CDR1 is PRHDT and CDR2 is FYEKMQ (reference sequence). Trimming stripped 5 bases from V and 0 bases from J, with 8 bases between.

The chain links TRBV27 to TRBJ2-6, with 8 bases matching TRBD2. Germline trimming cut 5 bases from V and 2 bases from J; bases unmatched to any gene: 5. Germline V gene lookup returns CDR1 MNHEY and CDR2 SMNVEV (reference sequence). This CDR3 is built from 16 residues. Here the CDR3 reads CASSDRGGTGANVLTF. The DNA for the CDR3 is TGTGCCAGCAGTGACCGCGGGGGGACTGGGGCCAACGTCCTGACTTTC.

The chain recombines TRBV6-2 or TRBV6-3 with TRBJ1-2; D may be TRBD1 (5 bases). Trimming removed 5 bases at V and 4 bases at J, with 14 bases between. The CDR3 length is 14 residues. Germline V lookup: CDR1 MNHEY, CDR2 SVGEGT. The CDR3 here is CASSTTGPPYGYTF. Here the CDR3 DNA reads TGTGCCAGCAGTACAACAGGACCCCCCTATGGCTACACCTTC.

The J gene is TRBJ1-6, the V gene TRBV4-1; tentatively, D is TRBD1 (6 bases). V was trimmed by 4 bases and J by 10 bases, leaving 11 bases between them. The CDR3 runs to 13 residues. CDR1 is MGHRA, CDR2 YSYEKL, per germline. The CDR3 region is CASSLRGTSPLHF. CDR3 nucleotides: TGCGCCAGCAGCCTTCGCGGGACATCACCCCTCCACTTT.

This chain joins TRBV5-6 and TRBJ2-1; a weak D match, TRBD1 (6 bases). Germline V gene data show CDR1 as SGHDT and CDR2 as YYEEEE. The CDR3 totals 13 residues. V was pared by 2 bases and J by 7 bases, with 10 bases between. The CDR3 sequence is CASSFTGMNEQFF. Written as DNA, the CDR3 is TGTGCCAGCAGCTTCACAGGGATGAATGAGCAGTTCTTC. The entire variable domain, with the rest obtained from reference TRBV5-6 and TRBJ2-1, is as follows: DAGVTQSPTHLIKTRGQQVTLRCSPKSGHDTVSWYQQALGQGPQFIFQYYEEEERQRGNFPDRFSGHQFPNYSSELNVNALLLGDSALYLCASSFTGMNEQFFGPGTRLTVL.

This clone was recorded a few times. The CDR3 DNA is TGTGCCAGCGGTCCGACAAGGAACACTGAAGCTTTCTTT. This translates into CASGPTRNTEAFF. The V call is TRBV2, the J call TRBJ1-1; no reliable D call. This CDR3 contains 13 residues. V was clipped by 8 bases and J by 1 base, with 11 bases between them. CDR1 and CDR2 (germline): SNHLY, FYNNEI.

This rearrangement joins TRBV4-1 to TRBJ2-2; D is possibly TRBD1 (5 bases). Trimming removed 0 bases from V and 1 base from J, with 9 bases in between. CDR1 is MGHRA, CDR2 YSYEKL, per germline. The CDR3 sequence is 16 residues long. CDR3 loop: CASSQERQGNTGELFF. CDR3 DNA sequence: TGCGCCAGCAGCCAAGAGCGCCAGGGGAACACCGGGGAGCTGTTTTTT.

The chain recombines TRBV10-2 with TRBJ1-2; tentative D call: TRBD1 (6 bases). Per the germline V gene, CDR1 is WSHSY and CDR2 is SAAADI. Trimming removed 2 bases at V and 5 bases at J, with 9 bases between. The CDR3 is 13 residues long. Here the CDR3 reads CASSERTDYGYTF. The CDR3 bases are TGCGCCAGCAGTGAGCGGACAGATTATGGCTACACCTTC.

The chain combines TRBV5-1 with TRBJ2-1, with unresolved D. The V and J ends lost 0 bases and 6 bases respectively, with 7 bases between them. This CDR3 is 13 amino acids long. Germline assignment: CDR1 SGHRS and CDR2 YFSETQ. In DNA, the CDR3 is TGCGCCAGCAGCTTGGCCTGGGGCAATGAGCAGTTCTTC. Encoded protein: CASSLAWGNEQFF.

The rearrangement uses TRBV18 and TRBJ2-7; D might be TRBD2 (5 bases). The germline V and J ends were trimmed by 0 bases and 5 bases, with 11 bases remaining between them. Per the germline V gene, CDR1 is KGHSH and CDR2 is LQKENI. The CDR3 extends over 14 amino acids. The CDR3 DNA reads TGTGCCAGCTCACCACCCTCTAGCAGCCACGAGCAGTACTTC. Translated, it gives CASSPPSSSHEQYF.

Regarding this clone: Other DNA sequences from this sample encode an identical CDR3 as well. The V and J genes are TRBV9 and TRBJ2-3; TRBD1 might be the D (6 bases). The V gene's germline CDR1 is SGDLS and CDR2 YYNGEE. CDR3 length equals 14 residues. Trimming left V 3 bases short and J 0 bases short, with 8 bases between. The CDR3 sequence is CASSEDSSTDTQYF. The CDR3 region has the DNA TGTGCCAGCAGCGAGGACAGCAGCACAGATACGCAGTATTTT.

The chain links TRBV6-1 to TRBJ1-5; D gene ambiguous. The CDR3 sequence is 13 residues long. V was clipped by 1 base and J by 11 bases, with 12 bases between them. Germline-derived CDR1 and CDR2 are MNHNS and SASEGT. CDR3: CASSEGSPSAQHF. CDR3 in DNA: TGTGCCAGCAGTGAAGGATCCCCCTCAGCCCAGCATTTT.

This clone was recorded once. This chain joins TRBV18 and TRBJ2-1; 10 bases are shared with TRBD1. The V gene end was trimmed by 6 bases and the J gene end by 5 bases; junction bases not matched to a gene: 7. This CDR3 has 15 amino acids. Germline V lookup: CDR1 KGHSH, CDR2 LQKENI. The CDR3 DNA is TGTGCCAGCTCCTCGGGACAGGGGAAGAACAATGAGCAGTTCTTC. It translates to CASSSGQGKNNEQFF.

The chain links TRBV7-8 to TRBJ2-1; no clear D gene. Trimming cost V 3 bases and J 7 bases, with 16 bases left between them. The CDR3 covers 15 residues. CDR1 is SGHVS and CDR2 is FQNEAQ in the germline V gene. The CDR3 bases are TGTGCCAGCAGCTTCCGGACGGCTAGTGATAATGAGCAGTTCTTC. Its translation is CASSFRTASDNEQFF.

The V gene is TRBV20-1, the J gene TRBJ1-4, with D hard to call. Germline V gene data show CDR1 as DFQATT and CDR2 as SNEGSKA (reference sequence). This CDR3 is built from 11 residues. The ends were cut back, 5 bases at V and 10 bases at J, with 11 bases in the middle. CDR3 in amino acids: CSAGQPGKLFF. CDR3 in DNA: TGCAGTGCTGGGCAGCCTGGAAAACTGTTTTTT.

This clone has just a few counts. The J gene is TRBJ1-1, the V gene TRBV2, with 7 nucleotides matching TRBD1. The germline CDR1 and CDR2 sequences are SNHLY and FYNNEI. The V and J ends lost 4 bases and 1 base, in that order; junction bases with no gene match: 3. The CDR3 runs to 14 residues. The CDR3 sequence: CASSGQGGNTEAFF. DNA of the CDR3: TGTGCCAGCAGTGGACAGGGTGGGAACACTGAAGCTTTCTTT.

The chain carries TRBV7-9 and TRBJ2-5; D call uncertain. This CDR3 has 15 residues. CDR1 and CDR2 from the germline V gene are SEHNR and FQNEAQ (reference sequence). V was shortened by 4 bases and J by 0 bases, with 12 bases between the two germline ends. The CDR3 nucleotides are TGTGCCAGCAGCTCGATCTACTGGAACCAAGAGACCCAGTACTTC. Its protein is CASSSIYWNQETQYF.

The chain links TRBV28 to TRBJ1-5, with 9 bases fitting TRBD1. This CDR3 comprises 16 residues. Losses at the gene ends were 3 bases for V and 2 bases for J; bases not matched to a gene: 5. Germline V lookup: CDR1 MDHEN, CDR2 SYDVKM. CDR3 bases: TGTGCCAGCAGTTTCCTAACAGGGGGCGGCAATCAGCCCCAGCATTTT. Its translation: CASSFLTGGGNQPQHF. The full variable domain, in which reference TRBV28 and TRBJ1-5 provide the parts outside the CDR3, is DVKVTQSSRYLVKRTGEKVFLECVQDMDHENMFWYRQDPGLGLRLIYFSYDVKMKEKGDIPEGYSVSREKKERFSLILESASTNQTSMYLCASSFLTGGGNQPQHFGDGTRLSIL.

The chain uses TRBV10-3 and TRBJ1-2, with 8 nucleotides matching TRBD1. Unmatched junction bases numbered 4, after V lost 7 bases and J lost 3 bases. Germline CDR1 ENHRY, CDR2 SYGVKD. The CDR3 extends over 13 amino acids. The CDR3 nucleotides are TGTGCCATCAACGACAGGGGAGACTATGGCTACACCTTC. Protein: CAINDRGDYGYTF.

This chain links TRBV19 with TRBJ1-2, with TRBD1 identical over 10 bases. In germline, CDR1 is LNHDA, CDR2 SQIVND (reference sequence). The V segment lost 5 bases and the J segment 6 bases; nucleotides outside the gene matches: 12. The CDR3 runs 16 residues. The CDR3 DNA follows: TGTGCCAGTAGTCCTTCTCCCGGGACAGGGGTCGATGGCTACACCTTC. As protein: CASSPSPGTGVDGYTF.

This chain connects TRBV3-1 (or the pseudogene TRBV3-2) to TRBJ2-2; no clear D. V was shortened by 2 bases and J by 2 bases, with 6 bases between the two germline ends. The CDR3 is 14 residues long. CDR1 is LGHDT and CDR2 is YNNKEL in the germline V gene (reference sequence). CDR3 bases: TGTGCCAGCAGCCAACGCAGTAACACCGGGGAGCTGTTTTTT. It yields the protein CASSQRSNTGELFF.